This T cell receptor beta chain was sequenced for a study of blood T cell repertoires in COVID-19. Study at large: There were acute and convalescent COVID-19 samples, and they came from the United States, Italy and Spain. PBMCs, B-cell-depleted T cells, or T cells provided the cDNA or gDNA that made up the material.

Trimming at V came to 4 bases and at J to 4 bases, leaving 10 bases not matched to a gene. From germline, CDR1 is SEHNR and CDR2 FQNEAQ (reference sequence). The CDR3 has 18 amino acids. How the authors handled the data: From reference gene primer amplification, estimates of nucleated cell counts were derived. Measured with immunoSEQ multiplex PCR; TCRdb has only the in-frame clones, and not every one. Clonal size and the V and J genes are those of that table, whereas D and trimming came from the DNA. The table shows hundreds of thousands of clones, with around 89% occurring only once. The TCR comes from a man aged 35 to 55 with acute or convalescent COVID-19. The chain has TRBV7-9 and TRBJ2-6; 10 bases align to TRBD1. Specimen: peripheral blood. In DNA, the CDR3 is TGTGCCAGCAGCTCAGCGACAGGGGGCGCACCCGGGGCCAACGTCCTGACTTTC. Protein: CASSSATGGAPGANVLTF.